This TCR beta chain stems from a study of spatial heterogeneity in lung cancer (dated by TCRdb to about 2019). Turning to the overall study: More beta-chain than alpha-chain transcripts were consistently detected, likely reflecting higher beta-chain transcript abundance. In the raw uncorrected reads, each unique combination of TCR and UMI appeared more than ten times on average. TCR alpha and beta repertoires were quantitatively compared across multiple tumor regions, matched nontumor lung and blood in non-small cell lung cancer. TCR repertoire features were related to nonsynonymous mutation counts determined by whole-exome sequencing of tumor tissue. At surgery, over 200 tumor regions, almost 65 matched nontumor lung samples and 50 to 60 PBMC samples were TCR-sequenced for both alpha and beta chains.

V and J are truncated by 5 bases and 5 bases respectively, leaving an intervening sequence of 13 bases. CDR1 SGHTA and CDR2 FQGNSA are derived from the germline V gene. Including cysteine and phenylalanine, the CDR3 has 13 amino acids. Of the read, only the CDR3 DNA is kept; its 39 bases are in frame from base 1. Beyond this particular receptor, the publication reports: Confirming at a functional level the hypothesis that regional TCRs recognize regional mutations was considered to require additional single-cell paired TCR alpha and beta sequencing. Ubiquitous expanded tumor TCRs showed up in blood more often at tumor resection than at routine follow-up.

Library generation was performed with 5' RACE. The reads were generated on a NextSeq 500. To allow correction of PCR and sequencing errors, the TCR library protocol tagged every TCR cDNA molecule with a unique molecular identifier. As for the authors' bioinformatics: Decombinator tools were used for TCR identification, UMI-based error correction and CDR3 extraction. Expanded TCRs were defined as those above a frequency of 2 per 1,000, corresponding to the top 1% of the tumor frequency distribution. Renyi diversity was computed with the R vegan package after each repertoire had been subsampled 100 times to 5,000 TCRs. CDR3 similarity networks were constructed using string-kernel similarity of amino acid triplets, with links drawn between CDR3s whose pairwise similarity was above 0.82. Using fastp at Q25 and MiXCR, TCRdb reprocessed the public reads and kept productive beta chains. Records with the same CDR3 protein are collapsed into one entry carrying the most frequent genes and DNA. TCRdb's processing, not the study's, gives the V and J calls here. This sample has tens of thousands of distinct CDR3 sequences in its table, and roughly 4.5% of those were observed once. The ten largest make up about 35% of the sample.

The sample's time point, from its label and the paper: sample taken at primary tumor resection. Whole RNA extracted from tumor and nontumor lung tissue, or from cryopreserved PBMC samples, was used for TCR sequencing without cell sorting. Samples were obtained from around 72 patients with early-stage, untreated non-small cell lung cancer from the lung TRACERx cohort. Only patients for whom sufficient RNA was available from at least two tumor regions were selected for TCR sequencing. This clonotype came up many times. Its target antigen remains unknown. No clone much larger than this one lies a single base away; base qualities are absent.

The rearranged chain carries TRBV7-2 and TRBJ2-7; the D assignment is uncertain and may be TRBD1 or TRBD2, with 5 bases supporting each. Here the sequenced sample was PBMCs, taken at surgery. The receptor was isolated from a male donor with early-stage non-small cell lung cancer. The CDR3 amino acid sequence is: CASSPRGANEQYF. The bases read TGTGCCAGCAGCCCACGGGGCGCGAACGAGCAGTACTTC.